The 28 T cell receptor beta chains listed next were all sequenced from one sample in a study of blood T cells in healthy people across ages. Through a sample-barcoded 5' primer and a J-beta primer mix, a second PCR was run for roughly 6 to 11 cycles. A single record per CDR3 protein comes from TCRdb applying MiXCR to the 5' RACE reads. This table holds 700,000 to 850,000 distinct CDR3 sequences, roughly 50% found once. The sequencing input was blood. The receptors derive from an elderly man in good health.

This clonotype was seen ten or more times. This chain joins TRBV7-2 and TRBJ2-1; 8 bases agree with TRBD2. Germline loops: CDR1 SGHTA, CDR2 FQGNSA. V lost 5 bases to trimming and J lost 5 bases; unmatched junction nucleotides: 5. The CDR3 consists of 14 residues. The chain's CDR3 is CASSPRTSNNEQFF. The CDR3 DNA reads TGTGCCAGCAGCCCGCGGACTAGCAACAATGAGCAGTTCTTC.

This chain uses TRBV30 with TRBJ2-3; D is uncertain. V was trimmed by 2 bases and J by 14 bases, leaving 20 bases between them. Germline V CDR1 and CDR2: GTSNPN, SVGIG (reference sequence). This CDR3 spans 13 amino acids. The CDR3 sequence: CAWSPQRHRYAYF. In nucleotides, the CDR3 is TGTGCCTGGAGTCCACAGCGTCACAGATACGCGTATTTT.

The rearrangement links TRBV10-3 to TRBJ2-1; weak D call: TRBD2 (5 bases). There are 13 residues in the CDR3. The V and J ends lost 8 bases and 6 bases respectively, with 14 bases between them. Germline assignment: CDR1 ENHRY and CDR2 SYGVKD. CDR3 protein: CAIQRRVSNEQFF. CDR3 in DNA: TGTGCCATCCAACGGCGGGTGTCCAATGAGCAGTTCTTC.

This clonotype has a single count. The V and J genes are TRBV15 and TRBJ1-2, with a tentative D call TRBD1 (6 bases). The CDR3 runs to 17 residues. V was clipped by 0 bases and J by 4 bases, with 18 bases between them. CDR1 is LNHNV, CDR2 YYDKDF, per germline (reference sequence). CDR3 nucleotides: TGTGCCACCAGCAGAGATCCCGAGGGGGGGCTCATCTATGGCTACACCTTC. This gives the protein CATSRDPEGGLIYGYTF.

This clonotype was recorded once. The V and J genes are TRBV25-1 and TRBJ2-6; D not resolved. CDR3 length: 16 residues. From germline, CDR1 is MGHDK and CDR2 SYGVNS. The V and J ends lost 1 base and 2 bases respectively, with 9 bases between them. CDR3 sequence (DNA): TGTGCCAGCAGTGAATCAGGTGGACCTGGGGCCAACGTCCTGACTTTC. Amino acids: CASSESGGPGANVLTF.

The chain carries TRBV14 and TRBJ2-5, with D perhaps matching TRBD2 (5 bases). The CDR3 covers 14 residues. CDR1 is SGHDN and CDR2 is FVKESK in the germline V gene. V shed 4 bases and J shed 0 bases, with 9 bases lying between them. CDR3 region: CASSLPGYQETQYF. CDR3 bases: TGTGCCAGCAGCCTCCCGGGGTACCAAGAGACCCAGTACTTC.

This CDR3 reads CASSKGSSRGPTRCEQYF. Written as DNA, the CDR3 is TGTGCCAGCAGCAAAGGTAGCTCTAGGGGGCCCACCAGGTGCGAGCAGTACTTC. V is TRBV21-1 and J is TRBJ2-7; the table's D call, TRBD1, was not checked against the DNA. TRBV21-1 is labeled a pseudogene. This CDR3 contains 18 residues.

As to this clonotype: The germline gene is not matched at one end of the junction; a read error may be the cause. The CDR3, as DNA: TGTGCCAGCAGCCCCGGCGGGGTTGAAGATTTCTTT. Translated, it gives CASSPGGVEDFF. This sequence joins TRBV4-2 and TRBJ1-1; D is unresolved. CDR1 is LGHNA and CDR2 is YNFKEQ in the germline V gene. The CDR3 totals 12 residues.

The rearrangement links TRBV12-5 to TRBJ1-6, with TRBD1 as a possible D gene (5 bases). This CDR3 contains 13 residues. The germline V gene encodes CDR1 LGHNT and CDR2 FRNRAP. CDR3 nucleotide sequence: TGTGCCCGCTTTAGGGGTTGGAATTCACCCCTCCACTTT. As protein: CARFRGWNSPLHF.

This clonotype was counted once. A read error may account for a junction end that differs from germline. This chain connects TRBV6-5 to TRBJ2-1, with TRBD2 matching over 11 bases. There are 17 residues in the CDR3. CDR1 MNHEY and CDR2 SVGAGI come from the germline V gene. CDR3 region: CASSYFGTSGLYNEQFF. CDR3 DNA: TGTGCCAGCAGCTACTTCGGGACTAGCGGCCTCTACAATGAGCAGTTCTTC.

This clonotype was picked up a small number of times. The J gene is TRBJ2-3, the V gene TRBV2, with D possibly matching TRBD2 (6 bases). The V and J ends lost 4 bases and 10 bases respectively, with 24 bases between them. CDR3 length equals 16 residues. Germline V lookup: CDR1 SNHLY, CDR2 FYNNEI. This CDR3 reads CASSAGLVGSRSAQYF. As DNA, the CDR3 is TGTGCCAGCAGTGCGGGGCTTGTCGGGAGTAGGTCCGCGCAGTATTTT.

The V and J genes are TRBV27 and TRBJ1-1, with D tentatively TRBD1 (5 bases). Germline-derived CDR1 and CDR2 are MNHEY and SMNVEV (reference sequence). V lost 4 bases and J 5 bases, leaving 17 bases between the germline ends. CDR3 size: 15 residues. DNA for the CDR3: TGTGCCAGCAGTTGCGCGGGGGTCGGGAATACTGAAGCTTTCTTT. It codes for CASSCAGVGNTEAFF.

This clonotype has only one observation. The chain links TRBV25-1 to TRBJ1-5, with 9 bases that match TRBD1. Losses at the gene ends were 3 bases for V and 7 bases for J; bases not matched to a gene: 10. Per germline, CDR1 MGHDK and CDR2 SYGVNS. The CDR3 contains 16 residues. CDR3 bases: TGTGCCAGCAGTGATTCTCTCGGGACAGGGAAACAGCCCCAGCATTTT. As protein: CASSDSLGTGKQPQHF.

CDR3 region: CASSPTPEGQETQYF. The CDR3 DNA follows: TGTGCCAGCTCACCAACCCCCGAAGGCCAAGAGACCCAGTACTTC. The rearrangement uses TRBV18 and TRBJ2-5; no firm D call. V lost 2 bases and J lost 1, with 11 bases in between. The CDR3 has 15 residues. CDR1 and CDR2 from the germline V gene are KGHSH and LQKENI.

CDR3 protein: CASSPRSRAYEQFF. CDR3 nucleotides: TGTGCCAGCAGCCCGCGATCCAGGGCCTACGAGCAGTTCTTC. The gene calls are TRBV7-2 and TRBJ2-1, with D tentatively TRBD1 (5 bases). The CDR3 runs to 14 residues. V lost 5 bases, J lost 10 bases, and 18 bases lay in between. The germline V gene has CDR1 SGHTA and CDR2 FQGNSA.

The rearrangement joins TRBV9 to TRBJ1-1; 7 positions agree with TRBD1. Trimming took 4 bases from V and 5 from J; bases not matched to a gene: 11. The germline V gene encodes CDR1 SGDLS and CDR2 YYNGEE. The CDR3 is made up of 15 amino acids. The CDR3 is CASSLQGNGRTEAFF. The CDR3 DNA reads TGTGCCAGCAGCTTACAGGGGAATGGGAGGACTGAAGCTTTCTTT.

The gene calls are TRBV6-5 and TRBJ2-1; 7 positions agree with TRBD2. Germline assignment: CDR1 MNHEY and CDR2 SVGAGI. The ends lost 6 bases at V and 2 bases at J; junction bases unmatched: 7. This CDR3 has 15 amino acids. CDR3 nucleotides: TGTGCCAGCAGGCTGACTAGCTACCCCTACAATGAGCAGTTCTTC. This codes for CASRLTSYPYNEQFF.

To note about this clonotype: The junction shows a germline mismatch at one end, possibly a read error. The chain links TRBV7-6 to TRBJ2-7; D possibly matches TRBD1 or TRBD2 (5 bases each). CDR3 length equals 13 residues. Germline V gene data show CDR1 as SGHVS and CDR2 as FNYEAQ. The CDR3 loop reads CASSIAGTTEQYF. Here the CDR3 DNA reads TGTGCCAGCAGCATAGCCGGGACCACTGAGCAGTACTTC.

The chain is built from TRBV11-1 and TRBJ2-7; D is unresolved. The germline V gene encodes CDR1 SGHAT and CDR2 FQDESV (reference sequence). Trimming cost V 7 bases and J 6 bases, with 16 bases left between them. The CDR3 loop spans 13 amino acids. CDR3 residues: CASTTIPGFEQYF. The CDR3 coding sequence is TGTGCCAGCACCACCATCCCCGGGTTCGAGCAGTACTTC.

The sample holds a few counts of this clonotype. The chain has TRBV13 and TRBJ2-7; either TRBD1 or TRBD2 may fit D (5 bases each). Deletions cut 5 bases from V and 2 bases from J, with 16 bases between. Germline lookup yields CDR1 PRHDT and CDR2 FYEKMQ (reference sequence). This CDR3 comprises 15 residues. The CDR3 nucleotides read TGTGCCAGCAGCACTTACCGGGACCACACCTACGAGCAGTACTTC. Translated: CASSTYRDHTYEQYF.

A single count supports this clonotype. The V and J genes are TRBV5-1 and TRBJ2-5; no clear D gene. Per germline, CDR1 SGHRS and CDR2 YFSETQ. This CDR3 has 14 amino acids. V was shortened by 0 bases and J by 2 bases, with 8 bases between the two germline ends. The CDR3 DNA sequence: TGCGCCAGCAGCTTGGCGGTTGAACAAGAGACCCAGTACTTC. Translating gives CASSLAVEQETQYF.

Only a few counts were recorded for this clonotype. The rearrangement links TRBV6-2 or TRBV6-3 to TRBJ2-1; D gene uncertain. Germline V lookup: CDR1 MNHEY, CDR2 SVGEGT. V lost 0 bases, J lost 6 bases, and 12 bases lay in between. This CDR3 region has 15 residues. CDR3 protein: CASSYSISSLNEQFF. CDR3 bases: TGTGCCAGCAGTTACTCGATCAGCAGCCTCAATGAGCAGTTCTTC.

The rearrangement links TRBV6-5 to TRBJ1-2, with a weak D call TRBD1 (5 bases). Germline CDR1 is MNHEY and CDR2 is SVGAGI. This CDR3 has 13 residues. Between the trimmed V and J ends, which lost 7 bases and 6 bases, there was a span of 15 bases. CDR3 DNA: TGTGCCAGCACCCAGAACGGGGCGGATGGCTACACCTTC. Its translation is CASTQNGADGYTF.

V gene TRBV6-1 combines with J gene TRBJ1-2; the D is unclear. Germline-derived CDR1 and CDR2 are MNHNS and SASEGT. The CDR3 extends over 13 amino acids. V lost 7 bases, J lost 0 bases, and 9 bases lay in between. CDR3 sequence reads: CASNQRANYGYTF. In DNA form, the CDR3 reads TGTGCCAGCAATCAACGGGCTAACTATGGCTACACCTTC.

This clonotype appeared a few times. V is TRBV29-1 and J is TRBJ1-2; TRBD1 agrees at 9 bases. V dropped 6 bases and J dropped 1; count of bases not matched to a gene: 12. Per germline, CDR1 SQVTM and CDR2 ANQGSEA. The CDR3 sequence is 16 residues long. Here the CDR3 DNA reads TGCAGCGTCGGTGGACAGGGGCGACCTCTTAACTATGGCTACACCTTC. Protein product: CSVGGQGRPLNYGYTF.

The chain employs TRBV27 and TRBJ2-5; a weak D match, TRBD2 (6 bases). The better agreement between TRBJ2-7 and the DNA end casts doubt on the J call. CDR1 and CDR2 (germline): MNHEY, SMNVEV (reference sequence). There are 14 residues in the CDR3. The CDR3 protein is CASGGGDSSSEQYF. For the CDR3, the DNA is TGTGCCAGCGGGGGAGGAGACTCGTCTTCCGAGCAGTACTTC.

The table lists this clonotype with a few counts. The chain has TRBV21-1 and TRBJ2-5; no DNA check was done on the table's D call, TRBD2. TRBV21-1 is termed a pseudogene. This CDR3 region has 17 residues. As DNA, the CDR3 is TGTGCCAGCAGCAAGGTTTGGCTAGCGGGAGATCTAGAGACCCAGTACTTC. Protein: CASSKVWLAGDLETQYF.

This clonotype appeared a few times. The chain has TRBV6-5 and TRBJ2-1, with D possibly TRBD1 on 5 matching bases. CDR1 is MNHEY, CDR2 SVGAGI, per germline. V was clipped by 4 bases and J by 5 bases, with 12 bases between them. The CDR3 length is 14 residues. In nucleotides, the CDR3 is TGTGCCAGCAGTTTCAACGGACACCACAATGAGCAGTTCTTC. Encoded protein: CASSFNGHHNEQFF.